This TCR beta chain comes out of a study of cytomegalovirus exposure and HLA in healthy donors. The donors (healthy individuals) were bone marrow donors. V lost 4 bases and J lost 5; bases outside the gene matches: 7. Germline CDR1 and CDR2: MGHDK and SYGVNS. This CDR3 region has 14 residues. The PCR was carried out with 60 Vbeta primers and 13 Jbeta primers. Profiling relied on immunoSEQ multiplex PCR, and the TCRdb table lists in-frame clones only, not all of them. The sample shows about 140,000 clones, approximately 80% of them seen only once. The sequence was collected from a boy aged 2 to 9 in good health and CMV-seronegative. Sequenced material: PBMCs. The chain employs TRBV25-1 and TRBJ2-5, with 7 bases that match TRBD1. The CDR3 loop reads CASSGTGVDETQYF. CDR3 nucleotides: TGTGCCAGCAGTGGAACAGGGGTAGATGAGACCCAGTACTTC.